The T cell receptor beta chain described here comes from a study of blood T cell repertoires in COVID-19. Profiling relied on immunoSEQ multiplex PCR, and the TCRdb table lists in-frame clones only, not all of them. The sample lists about 260,000 clones; about 89% were seen once. Trimming stripped 5 bases from V and 0 bases from J, with 10 bases between. CDR1 is SGHVS and CDR2 is FQNEAQ in the germline V gene. The CDR3 consists of 15 residues. This clonotype originated in a woman in her forties who had recovered from COVID-19. This chain connects TRBV7-8 to TRBJ2-2, with a weak D call TRBD1 (5 bases). The specimen was peripheral blood. CDR3 protein: CASSPRTSNTGELFF. CDR3 nucleotide sequence: TGTGCCAGCAGCCCACGGACATCGAACACCGGGGAGCTGTTTTTT.